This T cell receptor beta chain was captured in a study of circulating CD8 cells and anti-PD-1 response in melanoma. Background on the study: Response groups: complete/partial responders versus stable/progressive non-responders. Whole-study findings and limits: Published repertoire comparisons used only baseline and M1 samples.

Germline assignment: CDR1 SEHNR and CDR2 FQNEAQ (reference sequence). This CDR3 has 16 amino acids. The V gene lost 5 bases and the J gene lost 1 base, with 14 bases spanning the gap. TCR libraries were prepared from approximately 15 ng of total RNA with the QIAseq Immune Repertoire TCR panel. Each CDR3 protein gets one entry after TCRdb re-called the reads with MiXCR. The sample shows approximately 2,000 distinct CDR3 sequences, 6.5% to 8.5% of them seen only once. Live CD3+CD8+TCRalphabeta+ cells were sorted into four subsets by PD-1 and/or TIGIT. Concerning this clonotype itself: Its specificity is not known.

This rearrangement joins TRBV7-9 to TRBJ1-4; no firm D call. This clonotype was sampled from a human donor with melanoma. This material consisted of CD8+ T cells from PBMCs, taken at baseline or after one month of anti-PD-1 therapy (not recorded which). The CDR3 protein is CASSPLMTGTNEKLFF. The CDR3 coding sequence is TGTGCCAGCAGCCCGCTAATGACGGGAACTAATGAAAAACTGTTTTTT. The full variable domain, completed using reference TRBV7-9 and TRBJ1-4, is DTGVSQNPRHKITKRGQNVTFRCDPISEHNRLYWYRQTLGQGPEFLTYFQNEAQLEKSRLLSDRFSAERPKGSFSTLEIQRTEQGDSAMYLCASSPLMTGTNEKLFFGSGTQLSVL.